Below, one T cell receptor beta chain is given with its context. Antigen unknown. Germline V gives CDR1 LNHDA, CDR2 SQIVND (reference sequence). The CDR3 consists of 11 residues. Trimming shortened V by 1 base and J by 12 bases, and 7 bases separated the two germline ends. The data were obtained in a study of siplizumab effects on memory and regulatory T cells. Study outcomes and limitations: Siplizumab caused a significant drop in alloreactive sequences traceable to unstimulated CD4+ memory cells. An assignable phenotype, naive or memory, was missing from roughly 78-96% of proliferating CD4+ or CD8+ clones. No more than a minor fraction of alloreactive clones could be traced back to unstimulated subsets.

Repertoires were generated with immunoSEQ multiplex PCR, while TCRdb's copy carries only in-frame clones and drops some. The profile shows approximately 120,000 clones, 90% to 95% of them singletons. The chain employs TRBV19 and TRBJ2-1; D is perhaps TRBD2 (6 bases). The sequenced material came from non-Treg CD4+ T cells sorted from blood. The TCR originated in a human donor in good health. CDR3 region: CASSIAEGQFF. Written as DNA, the CDR3 is TGTGCCAGTAGTATAGCGGAGGGGCAGTTCTTC.